This TCR beta chain was identified in a study of T cell responses to AZD1222 COVID-19 vaccine. Study-level points and caveats: A rise in Spike-specific TCR breadth and depth followed two AZD1222 doses. The donors showed a predominance of white British ancestry and of females, with possible underestimation of clonal diversity.

Assay used: immunoSEQ multiplex PCR; TCRdb lists only in-frame clones, some missing. The sample lists over 75,000 clones, 85% to 90% seen once, with roughly 31% in the top ten. CDR1 is SGHRS, CDR2 YFSETQ, per germline. Trimming removed 4 bases from V and 4 bases from J, with 20 bases in between. The CDR3 consists of 17 residues. This clone was seen only once. Its antigen is not identified. Sequences were derived from peripheral blood, sampled on day 0 of AZD1222 vaccination. This TCR came from an adult in good health. The chain couples TRBV5-1 to TRBJ2-2, with a tentative D call TRBD1 (6 bases). The CDR3 sequence is CASSRRQGPLSTGELFF. In nucleotides, the CDR3 is TGCGCCAGCAGCCGGCGCCAGGGGCCCTTGAGCACCGGGGAGCTGTTTTTT.